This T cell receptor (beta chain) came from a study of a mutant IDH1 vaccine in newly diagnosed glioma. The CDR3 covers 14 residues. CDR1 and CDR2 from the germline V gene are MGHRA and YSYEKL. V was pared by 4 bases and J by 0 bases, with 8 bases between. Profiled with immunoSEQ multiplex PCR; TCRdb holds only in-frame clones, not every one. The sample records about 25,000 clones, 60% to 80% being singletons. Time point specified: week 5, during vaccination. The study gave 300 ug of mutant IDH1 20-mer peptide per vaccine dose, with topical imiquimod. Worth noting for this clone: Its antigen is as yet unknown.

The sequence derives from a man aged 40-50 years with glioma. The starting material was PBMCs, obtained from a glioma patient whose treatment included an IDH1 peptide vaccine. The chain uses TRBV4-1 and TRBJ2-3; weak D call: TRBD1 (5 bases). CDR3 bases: TGCGCCAGCAGCCCGACAGCAAGCACAGATACGCAGTATTTT. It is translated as CASSPTASTDTQYF.